These 14 T cell receptor beta chains were all obtained from the same sample, sequenced in a study of regulatory T cells in long-lasting Graves disease. The sample's time point: persistent/refractory GD, antithyroid drugs over 5 years with positive TRAb. The TCR library was prepared using RNA isolated from PBMCs. In building TCR beta libraries, iRepertoire HTBI primers were used together with Arm-PCR of CDR3 regions. TCRdb used MiXCR to reprocess the multiplex PCR reads, holding one entry per CDR3 protein. The table records roughly 400,000 distinct CDR3 sequences, 20% to 25% of them present only once. The material sequenced was peripheral blood mononuclear cells (PBMCs), taken when the disease was refractory, from a patient treated with antithyroid drugs. Receptors were obtained from a female donor with Graves disease.

This clonotype was recorded at least ten times. The rearrangement uses TRBV2 and TRBJ2-5; TRBD2 agrees at 7 bases. Germline V gene lookup returns CDR1 SNHLY and CDR2 FYNNEI. V trimming: 4 bases; J trimming: 11 bases; junction bases outside the gene matches: 1. The CDR3 consists of 10 residues. The DNA of the CDR3 is TGTGCCAGCAGTGGGGGGGGTCAGTACTTC. It codes for CASSGGGQYF.

The CDR3 DNA reads as TGCGCCAGCAGCTTTCTAGCGGGAGACAGGACCGGGGAGCTGTTTTTT. Its translation is CASSFLAGDRTGELFF. The chain carries TRBV5-1 and TRBJ2-2; TRBD2 matches 10 bases. Trimming cost V 2 bases and J 5 bases; bases outside gene matches: 6. This CDR3 spans 16 amino acids. The germline V gene has CDR1 SGHRS and CDR2 YFSETQ.

Turning to this clonotype: Germline and junction disagree at one end, which may indicate a read error. This sequence joins TRBV5-5 and TRBJ2-7; D gene uncertain. This CDR3 is built from 14 residues. Looked up from germline, CDR1 is SGHKS and CDR2 is YYEKEE (reference sequence). DNA of the CDR3: TGCGCCAGCAGCTTAAGGGTGTCGACCTACGAGCAGTACTTC. Translation gives CASSLRVSTYEQYF.

The rearrangement links TRBV20-1 to TRBJ2-7; no definite D call. Germline V gene data show CDR1 as DFQATT and CDR2 as SNEGSKA (reference sequence). The CDR3 totals 11 residues. V dropped 4 bases and J dropped 2 bases, with 6 bases sitting between them. The CDR3 is CSATGPYEQYF. The CDR3 DNA follows: TGCAGTGCTACAGGTCCCTACGAGCAGTACTTC.

This chain joins TRBV7-2 and TRBJ2-2, with D perhaps matching TRBD1 or TRBD2 (6 bases each). V was cut by 1 base and J by 5 bases, with 11 bases left in between. The CDR3 loop spans 15 amino acids. Germline V gene data show CDR1 as SGHTA and CDR2 as FQGNSA. CDR3 sequence (DNA): TGTGCCAGCAGCTTAGTACAGGGAGGTACCGGGGAGCTGTTTTTT. This gives the protein CASSLVQGGTGELFF.

Many counts were recorded for this clonotype. In DNA, the CDR3 is TGTGCCAGCAGTTTGGGCTCTGGAGCTAGCGAGCAGTACTTC. Amino acid sequence: CASSLGSGASEQYF. The chain carries TRBV28 and TRBJ2-7; D gene uncertain. The CDR3 spans 14 residues. Germline V gene data show CDR1 as MDHEN and CDR2 as SYDVKM. The ends were cut back, 3 bases at V and 6 bases at J, with 15 bases in the middle.

The CDR3 spells CASSRAGTLNEQYF. CDR3 nucleotide sequence: TGTGCCAGCAGCCGGGCCGGTACACTCAACGAGCAGTACTTC. The V call is TRBV7-9, the J call TRBJ2-7; unclear D gene. Germline CDR1 and CDR2: SEHNR and FQNEAQ (reference sequence). The CDR3 extends over 14 amino acids. Trimming stripped 5 bases from V and 5 bases from J, with 16 bases between.

This clonotype was seen repeatedly, ten times or more. The chain carries TRBV20-1 and TRBJ2-7; no reliable D call. V lost 0 bases, J lost 4 bases, and 10 bases lay in between. CDR1 and CDR2 from the germline V gene are DFQATT and SNEGSKA (reference sequence). The CDR3 loop spans 13 amino acids. CDR3: CSARDWLVYEQYF. The CDR3 DNA is TGCAGTGCTAGAGATTGGCTAGTGTACGAGCAGTACTTC.

This clonotype was counted only a few times. The chain employs TRBV5-1 and TRBJ2-5; D unresolved. Germline values: CDR1 SGHRS, CDR2 YFSETQ. This CDR3 is built from 14 residues. Trimming took 0 bases from V and 1 from J, leaving 7 bases between them. CDR3 amino acids: CASSLDGIQETQYF. DNA of the CDR3: TGCGCCAGCAGCTTGGACGGAATCCAAGAGACCCAGTACTTC.

A few counts support this clonotype. The chain recombines TRBV13 with TRBJ2-2, with 7 bases fitting TRBD1. Germline assignment: CDR1 PRHDT and CDR2 FYEKMQ (reference sequence). This CDR3 comprises 15 residues. V dropped 5 bases and J dropped 2; count of bases not matched to a gene: 5. The CDR3 sequence: CASSHRGPNTGELFF. CDR3 DNA: TGTGCCAGCAGCCACAGGGGCCCTAACACCGGGGAGCTGTTTTTT.

The chain carries TRBV7-9 and TRBJ2-1; D is possibly TRBD2 (6 bases). Deletions cut 7 bases from V and 6 bases from J, with 16 bases between. CDR1 SEHNR and CDR2 FQNEAQ come from the germline V gene (reference sequence). The CDR3 has 14 residues. The CDR3 nucleotides are TGTGCCAGCACCCCGAGGGCTAGCGCCAATGAGCAGTTCTTC. Protein: CASTPRASANEQFF.

This chain joins TRBV9 and TRBJ2-3; 15 bases fit TRBD2. CDR3 length equals 16 residues. CDR1 and CDR2 from the germline V gene are SGDLS and YYNGEE. V lost 3 bases, J lost 8 bases, and 7 bases stayed unmatched. The CDR3 loop is CASSEGGLAGGFTQYF. In nucleotides, the CDR3 is TGTGCCAGCAGCGAGGGGGGACTAGCGGGAGGTTTTACGCAGTATTTT.

This clonotype has only a few counts. This chain connects TRBV18 to TRBJ1-4; no firm D call. This CDR3 spans 13 amino acids. Trimming shortened V by 5 bases and J by 11 bases, and 15 bases separated the two germline ends. Germline values: CDR1 KGHSH, CDR2 LQKENI. This chain's CDR3 is CASSVQVDSKLFF. The CDR3 nucleotides read TGTGCCAGCTCAGTCCAGGTTGATTCGAAACTGTTTTTT. Looking up the rest from reference TRBV18 and TRBJ1-4 gives the full variable domain: NAGVMQNPRHLVRRRGQEARLRCSPMKGHSHVYWYRQLPEEGLKFMVYLQKENIIDESGMPKERFSAEFPKEGPSILRIQQVVRGDSAAYFCASSVQVDSKLFFGSGTQLSVL.

The table lists this clonotype with many counts. This sequence joins TRBV28 and TRBJ2-7; D uncertain. Looked up from germline, CDR1 is MDHEN and CDR2 is SYDVKM. V lost 5 bases and J 5 bases, leaving 10 bases between the germline ends. The CDR3 covers 12 residues. The CDR3 protein is CASSPLLHEQYF. As DNA, the CDR3 is TGTGCCAGCAGTCCCCTTTTGCACGAGCAGTACTTC.